The 9 T cell receptor beta chains below all came from one sample that was sequenced in a study of T cells after posttransplantation cyclophosphamide. Produced via immunoSEQ multiplex PCR; TCRdb's table is partial and in-frame only. The sample lists around 34,000 clones, none appearing once, the ten largest making up more than 2%. The sequenced sample was PBMCs. These receptors originate from a man aged 50 to 59 in good health, CMV-negative, and a related stem cell transplant donor.

Many counts were recorded for this clone. CDR3 DNA sequence: TGTGCCAGCAACGAACGGGGTATGGACACTGAAGCTTTCTTT. It specifies CASNERGMDTEAFF. The chain joins TRBV9 to TRBJ1-1, with D unresolved. The CDR3 extends over 14 amino acids. V was cut by 6 bases and J by 3 bases, with 15 bases left in between. Germline CDR1 SGDLS, CDR2 YYNGEE. The whole variable domain, remainder taken from reference TRBV9 and TRBJ1-1, is DSGVTQTPKHLITATGQRVTLRCSPRSGDLSVYWYQQSLDQGLQFLIQYYNGEERAKGNILERFSAQQFPDLHSELNLSSLELGDSALYFCASNERGMDTEAFFGQGTRLTVV.

This clone was counted at least ten times. The V gene is TRBV6-5, the J gene TRBJ2-5; TRBD2 is a possible D gene (5 bases). Germline CDR1 and CDR2: MNHEY and SVGAGI. The CDR3 is made up of 13 amino acids. V lost 6 bases and J 3 bases, leaving 11 bases between the germline ends. Here the CDR3 reads CASRRTFKETQYF. The CDR3, as DNA: TGTGCCAGCAGAAGGACTTTTAAAGAGACCCAGTACTTC.

This clone has at least ten counts. This chain links TRBV19 with TRBJ1-5, with D possibly TRBD1 on 6 matching bases. Germline V gene lookup returns CDR1 LNHDA and CDR2 SQIVND (reference sequence). Trimming cost V 0 bases and J 6 bases, with 15 bases left between them. This CDR3 is 16 amino acids long. CDR3: CASSIDPPEGGQPQHF. For the CDR3, the DNA is TGTGCCAGTAGTATAGATCCCCCTGAAGGGGGTCAGCCCCAGCATTTT.

This clone appeared a few times. The chain has TRBV27 and TRBJ1-6, with 10 positions matching TRBD1. The length of the CDR3 is 15 residues. Germline V gene data show CDR1 as MNHEY and CDR2 as SMNVEV (reference sequence). J was trimmed by 10 bases and V by 4 bases; bases with no gene match: 7. The CDR3 nucleotides read TGTGCCAGCAGTTGGGCGGGACAGGGGCCCTCACCCCTCCACTTT. This gives the protein CASSWAGQGPSPLHF.

In this sample, this clone turned up a few times. The chain is built from TRBV29-1 and TRBJ2-3; 9 bases fit TRBD1. Germline V lookup: CDR1 SQVTM, CDR2 ANQGSEA. The CDR3 length is 13 residues. The ends lost 5 bases at V and 5 bases at J; junction bases unmatched: 5. CDR3 in DNA: TGCAGCGTTATGGGACAGGGAATAGATACGCAGTATTTT. The encoded protein is CSVMGQGIDTQYF.

This clone was seen repeatedly, ten times or more. The chain carries TRBV5-1 and TRBJ2-7; 9 bases align to TRBD1. The germline V gene encodes CDR1 SGHRS and CDR2 YFSETQ. The trim removed 0 bases at V and 4 bases at J, leaving 8 bases unmatched. The CDR3 is 16 residues long. CDR3: CASSLVTGGGSYEQYF. The CDR3 nucleotides are TGCGCCAGCAGCTTGGTTACAGGGGGCGGGAGTTACGAGCAGTACTTC.

This clone was recorded many times. V is TRBV5-3 and J is TRBJ1-1; weak D call: TRBD1 (5 bases). TRBV5-3 is known as an ORF, though its function is uncertain. The CDR3 sequence is 17 residues long. The V end was cut by 0 bases, the J end by 0 bases, with 15 bases between. The CDR3 sequence is CARSLDWGRAMNTEAFF. The DNA for the CDR3 is TGTGCCAGAAGCTTGGATTGGGGCAGGGCAATGAACACTGAAGCTTTCTTT.

This clone turned up a few times. The chain is built from TRBV10-3 and TRBJ2-5; maybe TRBD1 (6 bases). The CDR3 contains 14 residues. Trimming left V 6 bases short and J 2 bases short, with 13 bases between. The germline CDR1 and CDR2 sequences are ENHRY and SYGVKD. The CDR3: CAIRNQGTQETQYF. CDR3 in DNA: TGTGCCATCAGAAACCAGGGGACACAAGAGACCCAGTACTTC.

This clone was seen many times. The chain uses TRBV20-1 and TRBJ2-5; D perhaps matches TRBD2 (6 bases). V shed 7 bases and J shed 5 bases, with 8 bases lying between them. Germline-derived CDR1 and CDR2 are DFQATT and SNEGSKA (reference sequence). The CDR3 runs to 10 residues. The CDR3 protein is CSVGRETQYF. The DNA of the CDR3 is TGCAGTGTTGGGAGGGAGACCCAGTACTTC.